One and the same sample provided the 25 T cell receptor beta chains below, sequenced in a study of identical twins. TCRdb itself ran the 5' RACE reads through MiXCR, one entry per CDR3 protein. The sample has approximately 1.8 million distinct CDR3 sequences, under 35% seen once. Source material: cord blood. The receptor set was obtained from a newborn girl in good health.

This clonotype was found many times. CDR3 nucleotides: TGTGCCAGCAGCCAAGATTGGGCGGGAGGACTAGCCAAAAACATTCAGTACTTC. Translated, it gives CASSQDWAGGLAKNIQYF. This chain links TRBV3-1 with TRBJ2-4, with TRBD2 matching 8 bases. V lost 0 bases and J lost 0; bases outside the gene matches: 7. This CDR3 region has 18 residues. CDR1 LGHDT and CDR2 YNNKEL come from the germline V gene (reference sequence).

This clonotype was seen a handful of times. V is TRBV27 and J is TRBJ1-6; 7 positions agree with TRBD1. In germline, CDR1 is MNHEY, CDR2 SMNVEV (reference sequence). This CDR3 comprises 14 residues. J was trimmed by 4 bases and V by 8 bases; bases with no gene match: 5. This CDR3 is CASLPTGYNSPLHF. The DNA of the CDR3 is TGTGCCAGCCTTCCGACAGGGTATAATTCACCCCTCCACTTT.

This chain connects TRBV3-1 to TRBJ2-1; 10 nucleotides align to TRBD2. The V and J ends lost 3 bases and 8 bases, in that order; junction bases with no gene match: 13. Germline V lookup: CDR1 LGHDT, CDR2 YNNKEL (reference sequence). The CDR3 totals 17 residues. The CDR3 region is CASSHRASGRASDEQFF. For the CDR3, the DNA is TGTGCCAGCAGCCACAGGGCAAGCGGGAGGGCGTCTGATGAGCAGTTCTTC.

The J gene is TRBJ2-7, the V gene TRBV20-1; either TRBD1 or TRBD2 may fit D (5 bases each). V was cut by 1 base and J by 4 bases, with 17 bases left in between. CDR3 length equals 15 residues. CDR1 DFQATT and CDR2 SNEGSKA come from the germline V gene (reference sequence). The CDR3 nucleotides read TGCAGTGCTAGAGCCGCACAAGGGACGACATACGAGCAGTACTTC. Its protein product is CSARAAQGTTYEQYF.

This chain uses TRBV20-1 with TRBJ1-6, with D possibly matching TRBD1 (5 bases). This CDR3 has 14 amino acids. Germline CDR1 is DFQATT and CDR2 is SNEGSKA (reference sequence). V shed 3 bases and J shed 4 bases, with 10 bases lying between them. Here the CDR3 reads CSASGTVYNSPLHF. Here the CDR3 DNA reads TGCAGTGCTAGTGGGACCGTTTATAATTCACCCCTCCACTTT.

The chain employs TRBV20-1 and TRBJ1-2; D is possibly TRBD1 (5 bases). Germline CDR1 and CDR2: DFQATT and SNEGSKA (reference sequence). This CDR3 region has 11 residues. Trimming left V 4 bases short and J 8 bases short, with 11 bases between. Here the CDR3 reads CSAIGTMGYTF. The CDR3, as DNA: TGCAGTGCTATCGGGACGATGGGCTACACCTTC.

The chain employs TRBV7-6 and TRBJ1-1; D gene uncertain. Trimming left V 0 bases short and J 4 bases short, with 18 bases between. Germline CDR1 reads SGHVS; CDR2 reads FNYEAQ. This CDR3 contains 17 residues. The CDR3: CASSLASWSVIGTEAFF. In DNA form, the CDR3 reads TGTGCCAGCAGCTTAGCGAGTTGGAGTGTGATTGGCACTGAAGCTTTCTTT.

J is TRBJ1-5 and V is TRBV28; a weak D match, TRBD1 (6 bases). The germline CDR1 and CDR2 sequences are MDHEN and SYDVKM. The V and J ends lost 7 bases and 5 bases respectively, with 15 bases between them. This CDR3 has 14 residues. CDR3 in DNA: TGTGCCAGCAATACACAGGGAATAGATCAGCCCCAGCATTTT. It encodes CASNTQGIDQPQHF.

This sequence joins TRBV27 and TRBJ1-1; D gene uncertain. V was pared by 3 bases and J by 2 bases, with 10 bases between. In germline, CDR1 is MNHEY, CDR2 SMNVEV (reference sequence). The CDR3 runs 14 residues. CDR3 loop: CASSLRLLNTEAFF. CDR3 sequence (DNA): TGTGCCAGCAGTTTGCGACTCCTAAACACTGAAGCTTTCTTT.

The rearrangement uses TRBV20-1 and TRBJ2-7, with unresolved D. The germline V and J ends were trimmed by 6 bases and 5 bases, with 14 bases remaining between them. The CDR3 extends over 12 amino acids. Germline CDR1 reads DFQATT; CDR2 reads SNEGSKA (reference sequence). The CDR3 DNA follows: TGCAGTGCCAAAAGATGGGAAAACGAGCAGTACTTC. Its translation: CSAKRWENEQYF.

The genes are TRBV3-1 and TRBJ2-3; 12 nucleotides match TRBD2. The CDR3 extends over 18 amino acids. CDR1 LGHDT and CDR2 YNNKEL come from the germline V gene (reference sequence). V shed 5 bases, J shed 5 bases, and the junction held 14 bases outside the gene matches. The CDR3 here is CASSSLAGGPSRRDTQYF. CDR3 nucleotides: TGTGCCAGCAGCTCACTAGCGGGGGGCCCATCTCGACGAGATACGCAGTATTTT.

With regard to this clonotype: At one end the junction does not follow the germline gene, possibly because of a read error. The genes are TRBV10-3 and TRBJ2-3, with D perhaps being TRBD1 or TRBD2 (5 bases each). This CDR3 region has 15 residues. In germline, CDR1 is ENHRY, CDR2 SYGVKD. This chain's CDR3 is CAISRDLTYTDAQYF. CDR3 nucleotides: TGTGCCATCAGCCGGGACCTAACATACACAGATGCGCAGTATTTT.

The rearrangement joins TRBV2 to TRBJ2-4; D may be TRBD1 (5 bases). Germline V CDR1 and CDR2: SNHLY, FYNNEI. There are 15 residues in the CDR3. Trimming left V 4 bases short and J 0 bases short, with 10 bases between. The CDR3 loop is CASSAQGLAKNIQYF. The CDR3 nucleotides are TGTGCCAGCAGTGCTCAGGGCCTAGCCAAAAACATTCAGTACTTC.

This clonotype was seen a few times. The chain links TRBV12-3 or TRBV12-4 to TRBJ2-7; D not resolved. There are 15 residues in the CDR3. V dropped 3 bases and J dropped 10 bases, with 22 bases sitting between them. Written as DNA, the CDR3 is TGTGCCAGCAGTTTTGCGATAGCTAACCCCCGAGCCCAGTACTTC. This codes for CASSFAIANPRAQYF.

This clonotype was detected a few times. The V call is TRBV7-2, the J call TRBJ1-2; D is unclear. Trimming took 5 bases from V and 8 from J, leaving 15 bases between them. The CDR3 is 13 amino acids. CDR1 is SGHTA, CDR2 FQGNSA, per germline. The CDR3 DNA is TGTGCCAGCAGCCCGTACGGGCCCTCGGGCTACACCTTC. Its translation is CASSPYGPSGYTF.

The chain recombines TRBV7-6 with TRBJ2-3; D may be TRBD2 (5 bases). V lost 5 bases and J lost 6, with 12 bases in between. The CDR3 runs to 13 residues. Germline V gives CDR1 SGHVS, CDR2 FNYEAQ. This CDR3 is CASSVGWRDTQYF. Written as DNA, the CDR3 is TGTGCCAGCAGCGTAGGATGGAGGGATACGCAGTATTTT. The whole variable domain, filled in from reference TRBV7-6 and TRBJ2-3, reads GAGVSQSPRYKVTKRGQDVALRCDPISGHVSLYWYRQALGQGPEFLTYFNYEAQQDKSGLPNDRFSAERPEGSISTLTIQRTEQRDSAMYRCASSVGWRDTQYFGPGTRLTVL.

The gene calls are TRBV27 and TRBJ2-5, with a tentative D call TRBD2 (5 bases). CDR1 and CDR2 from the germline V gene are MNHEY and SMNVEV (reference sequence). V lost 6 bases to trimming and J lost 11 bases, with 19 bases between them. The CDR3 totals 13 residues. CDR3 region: CASSYLTGNEQYF. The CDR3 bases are TGTGCCAGCAGCTACCTCACGGGGAATGAGCAGTACTTC.

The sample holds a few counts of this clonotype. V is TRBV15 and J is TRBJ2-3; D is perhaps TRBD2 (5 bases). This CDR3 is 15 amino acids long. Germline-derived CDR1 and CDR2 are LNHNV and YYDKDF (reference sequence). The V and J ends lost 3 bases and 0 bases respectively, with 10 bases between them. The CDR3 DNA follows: TGTGCCACCAGCAGGCGGACTGCTAGCACAGATACGCAGTATTTT. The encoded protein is CATSRRTASTDTQYF. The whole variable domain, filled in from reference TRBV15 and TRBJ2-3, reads DAMVIQNPRYQVTQFGKPVTLSCSQTLNHNVMYWYQQKSSQAPKLLFHYYDKDFNNEADTPDNFQSRRPNTSFCFLDIRSPGLGDTAMYLCATSRRTASTDTQYFGPGTRLTVL.

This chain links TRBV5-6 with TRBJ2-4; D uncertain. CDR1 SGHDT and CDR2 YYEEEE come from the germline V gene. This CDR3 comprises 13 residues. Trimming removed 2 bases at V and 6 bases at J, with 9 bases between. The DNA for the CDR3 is TGTGCCAGCAGCTTTGTACAGTCAAACATTCAGTACTTC. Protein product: CASSFVQSNIQYF.

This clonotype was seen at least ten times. Written as DNA, the CDR3 is TGCAGTGCTAGAGGGACAGGGGGCGCGGATGGCTACACCTTC. Its translation: CSARGTGGADGYTF. The chain employs TRBV20-1 and TRBJ1-2; 11 nucleotides agree with TRBD1. The CDR3 runs 14 residues. Germline V gene data show CDR1 as DFQATT and CDR2 as SNEGSKA (reference sequence). V lost 1 base, J lost 6 bases, and 4 bases stayed unmatched.

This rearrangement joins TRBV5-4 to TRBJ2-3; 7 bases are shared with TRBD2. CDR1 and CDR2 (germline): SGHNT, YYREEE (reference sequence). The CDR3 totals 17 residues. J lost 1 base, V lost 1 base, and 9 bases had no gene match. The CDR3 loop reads CASSLRVGTSGTDTQYF. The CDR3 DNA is TGTGCCAGCAGCTTGCGAGTTGGAACTAGCGGCACAGATACGCAGTATTTT.

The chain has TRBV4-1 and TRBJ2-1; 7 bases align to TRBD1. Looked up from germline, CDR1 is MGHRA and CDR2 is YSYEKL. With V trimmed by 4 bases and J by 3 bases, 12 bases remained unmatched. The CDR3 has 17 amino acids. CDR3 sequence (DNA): TGCGCCAGCAGCCCCACCCCGACAGGGCTGATCTACAATGAGCAGTTCTTC. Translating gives CASSPTPTGLIYNEQFF.

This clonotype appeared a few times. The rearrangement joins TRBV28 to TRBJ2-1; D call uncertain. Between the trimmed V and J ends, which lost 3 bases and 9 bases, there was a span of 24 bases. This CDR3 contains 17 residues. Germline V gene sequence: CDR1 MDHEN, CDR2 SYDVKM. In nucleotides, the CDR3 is TGTGCCAGCAGTTTTCTTTCGCGTCTACTACGCCGCACTGAGCAGTTCTTC. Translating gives CASSFLSRLLRRTEQFF.

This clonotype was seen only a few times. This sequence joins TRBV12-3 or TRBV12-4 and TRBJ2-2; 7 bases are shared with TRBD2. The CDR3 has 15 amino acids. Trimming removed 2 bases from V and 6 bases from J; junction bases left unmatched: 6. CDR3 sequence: CASSLSKGLPGELFF. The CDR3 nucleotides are TGTGCCAGCAGTTTAAGTAAGGGACTACCCGGGGAGCTGTTTTTT.

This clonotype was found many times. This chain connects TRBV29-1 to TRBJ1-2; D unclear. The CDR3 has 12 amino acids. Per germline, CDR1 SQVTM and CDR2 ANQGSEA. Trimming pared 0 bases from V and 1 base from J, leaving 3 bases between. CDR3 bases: TGCAGCGTTGAAGATCTTAACTATGGCTACACCTTC. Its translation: CSVEDLNYGYTF.